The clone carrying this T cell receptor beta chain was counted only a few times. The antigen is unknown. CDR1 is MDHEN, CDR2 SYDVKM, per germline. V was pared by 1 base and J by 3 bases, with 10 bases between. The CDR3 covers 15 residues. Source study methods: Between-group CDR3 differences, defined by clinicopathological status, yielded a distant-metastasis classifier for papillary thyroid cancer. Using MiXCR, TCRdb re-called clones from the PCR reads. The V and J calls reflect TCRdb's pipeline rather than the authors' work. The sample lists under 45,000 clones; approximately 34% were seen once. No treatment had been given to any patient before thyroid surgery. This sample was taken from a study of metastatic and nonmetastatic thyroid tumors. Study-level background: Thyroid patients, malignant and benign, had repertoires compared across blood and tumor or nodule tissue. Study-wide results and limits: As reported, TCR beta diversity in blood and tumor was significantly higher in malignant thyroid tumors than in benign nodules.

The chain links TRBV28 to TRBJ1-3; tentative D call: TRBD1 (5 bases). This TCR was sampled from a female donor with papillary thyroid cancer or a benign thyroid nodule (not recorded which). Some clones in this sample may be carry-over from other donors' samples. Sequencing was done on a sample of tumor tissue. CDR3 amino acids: CASSLSDNGGNTIYF. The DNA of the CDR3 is TGTGCCAGCAGTTTATCGGACAATGGTGGAAACACCATATATTTT. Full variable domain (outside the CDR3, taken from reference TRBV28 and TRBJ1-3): DVKVTQSSRYLVKRTGEKVFLECVQDMDHENMFWYRQDPGLGLRLIYFSYDVKMKEKGDIPEGYSVSREKKERFSLILESASTNQTSMYLCASSLSDNGGNTIYFGEGSWLTVV.